This TCR beta chain is from a study of OX40 agonist ivuxolimab in advanced cancers. TCRdb keeps only in-frame clones here, not all; method: immunoSEQ multiplex PCR. In the table there are more than 80,000 clones, about 90% of which are singletons. Germline assignment: CDR1 GTSNPN and CDR2 SVGIG (reference sequence). This CDR3 comprises 12 residues. V lost 1 base and J lost 2, with 6 bases in between. Regarding the study as a whole: Antigen specificity was not determined for the expanded peripheral T cells. Clonal expansion by week 6 occurred in CD4+ and CD8+ blood T cells (at 0.1 to 3.0 mg/kg). Near-lowest levels of clonal expansion characterized partial responders at 0.1-3.0 mg/kg. In CD8+ T cells, expanded clones were on average more numerous than in CD4+.

A word on this clone: Antigen unknown.

The rearrangement joins TRBV30 to TRBJ2-7, with unresolved D. The receptor comes from an adult with an advanced solid tumor such as melanoma, head and neck, liver or kidney cancer. The sequencing here drew on CD4+ or CD8+ T cells sorted from blood, taken in a trial of the OX40 agonist ivuxolimab. This CDR3 is CAWSDPTYEQYF. The CDR3 DNA reads as TGTGCCTGGAGTGACCCTACCTACGAGCAGTACTTC. The whole variable domain, remainder taken from reference TRBV30 and TRBJ2-7, is SQTIHQWPATLVQPVGSPLSLECTVEGTSNPNLYWYRQAAGRGLQLLFYSVGIGQISSEVPQNLSASRPQDRQFILSSKKLLLSDSGFYLCAWSDPTYEQYFGPGTRLTVT.